A single sample gave rise to the 32 T cell receptor beta chains below, sequenced in a study of T cell responses to AZD1222 COVID-19 vaccine. Here immunoSEQ multiplex PCR was the method, and the copy in TCRdb shows in-frame clones only, minus some. This table holds around 84,000 clones, around 88% found once. Sequences were derived from peripheral blood, sampled on day 0 of AZD1222 vaccination. These receptors were taken from an adult in good health.

There are a few counts of this clone. The chain couples TRBV18 to TRBJ1-3, with a tentative D call TRBD1 (5 bases). The CDR3 runs 17 residues. Germline CDR1 reads KGHSH; CDR2 reads LQKENI. V was cut by 6 bases and J by 5 bases, with 23 bases left in between. The CDR3 bases are TGTGCCAGCTCTGGGGGAGCCCCCCGGTCCGCGAGAAACACCATATATTTT. It translates to CASSGGAPRSARNTIYF.

The J gene is TRBJ1-5, the V gene TRBV19, with 8 bases fitting TRBD1. The CDR3 spans 20 residues. CDR1 and CDR2 from the germline V gene are LNHDA and SQIVND (reference sequence). V shed 5 bases, J shed 0 bases, and the junction held 18 bases outside the gene matches. The CDR3 bases are TGTGCCAGTAGTCCCTCACCCCCGGGACAGGCGGTTCGTAGCAATCAGCCCCAGCATTTT. Its protein product is CASSPSPPGQAVRSNQPQHF.

DNA for the CDR3: TGTGCCAGCAGTTTCGTTACCTACGAGCAGTACTTC. Its translation is CASSFVTYEQYF. V gene TRBV28 combines with J gene TRBJ2-7; D is unresolved. CDR3 length equals 12 residues. V lost 3 bases to trimming and J lost 2 bases, with 5 bases between them. The germline CDR1 and CDR2 sequences are MDHEN and SYDVKM.

V and J are TRBV5-1 and TRBJ2-7; TRBD1 might be the D (6 bases). The CDR3 totals 15 residues. Trimming shortened V by 2 bases and J by 0 bases, and 12 bases separated the two germline ends. Per germline, CDR1 SGHRS and CDR2 YFSETQ. CDR3 protein: CASSFRDTNSYEQYF. The CDR3 coding sequence is TGCGCCAGCAGCTTCCGGGACACAAACTCCTACGAGCAGTACTTC.

The chain is built from TRBV7-2 and TRBJ1-6; a possible D gene is TRBD1 (5 bases). Per the germline V gene, CDR1 is SGHTA and CDR2 is FQGNSA. V was cut by 2 bases and J by 7 bases, with 12 bases left in between. This CDR3 spans 15 amino acids. This CDR3 reads CASSLSGYGNSPLHF. The CDR3 DNA reads as TGTGCCAGCAGCTTATCAGGGTACGGGAATTCACCCCTCCACTTT.

This clone has only a few counts. This chain's CDR3 is CASSVDRLGPNEQFF. CDR3 in DNA: TGTGCCAGCAGTGTAGATCGGTTGGGGCCGAATGAGCAGTTCTTC. V usage is TRBV6-4 and J usage is TRBJ2-1; D possibly corresponds to TRBD1 (5 bases). Germline CDR1 MRHNA, CDR2 SNTAGT. The V end was cut by 4 bases, the J end by 7 bases, with 17 bases between. The CDR3 has 15 amino acids.

The V and J genes are TRBV18 and TRBJ2-1; D is unresolved. The CDR3 contains 13 residues. CDR1 is KGHSH, CDR2 LQKENI, per germline. V was trimmed by 5 bases and J by 5 bases, leaving 10 bases between them. CDR3 DNA sequence: TGTGCCAGCTCAGGGTCGTGGGACAATGAGCAGTTCTTC. Translation: CASSGSWDNEQFF.

J is TRBJ1-3 and V is TRBV6-6, with a possible D match to TRBD1 (5 bases). The V gene's germline CDR1 is MNHNY and CDR2 SVGAGI (reference sequence). The V gene lost 7 bases and the J gene lost 0 bases, with 16 bases spanning the gap. The CDR3 consists of 16 residues. In DNA form, the CDR3 reads TGTGCCAGCAATCCCCGACCCAGGGTCTCTGGAAACACCATATATTTT. Its translation is CASNPRPRVSGNTIYF.

Written as DNA, the CDR3 is TGTGCCAGCAGCGTAGGCGGACGCAATCAGCCCCAGCATTTT. Translated, it gives CASSVGGRNQPQHF. This chain uses TRBV9 with TRBJ1-5; no firm D call. This CDR3 comprises 14 residues. The germline gives CDR1 SGDLS, CDR2 YYNGEE. Trimming removed 0 bases from V and 2 bases from J, with 6 bases in between.

The chain recombines TRBV11-2 with TRBJ1-2, with a possible D match to TRBD1 (5 bases). Germline CDR1 and CDR2: SGHAT and FQNNGV. This CDR3 region has 13 residues. The V end was cut by 1 base, the J end by 6 bases, with 9 bases between. The CDR3 DNA sequence: TGTGCCAGCAGCTTAGGTTCGGGGGATGGCTACACCTTC. Translated, it gives CASSLGSGDGYTF.

The chain joins TRBV29-1 to TRBJ1-4, with 7 bases matching TRBD1. CDR3 length: 14 residues. Trimming removed 4 bases from V and 4 bases from J; junction bases left unmatched: 6. The germline CDR1 and CDR2 sequences are SQVTM and ANQGSEA. For the CDR3, the DNA is TGCAGCGTTGCACCCGGGACAGTTAATGAAAAACTGTTTTTT. Its translation is CSVAPGTVNEKLFF. The full variable domain, rest sourced from reference TRBV29-1 and TRBJ1-4, is SAVISQKPSRDICQRGTSLTIQCQVDSQVTMMFWYRQQPGQSLTLIATANQGSEATYESGFVIDKFPISRPNLTFSTLTVSNMSPEDSSIYLCSVAPGTVNEKLFFGSGTQLSVL.

The CDR3, as DNA: TGTGCCAGCACCATCGGGACAGGCTCCTACAATGAGCAGTTCTTC. It encodes CASTIGTGSYNEQFF. The J gene is TRBJ2-1, the V gene TRBV7-8, with 8 bases aligning to TRBD1. There are 15 residues in the CDR3. CDR1 is SGHVS, CDR2 FQNEAQ, per germline. The J segment lost 0 bases and the V segment lost 7 bases, leaving 5 bases of the junction unmatched.

The CDR3 loop reads CASSLAGTGNQPQHF. The DNA of the CDR3 is TGTGCCAGCAGCTTGGCCGGGACAGGGAATCAGCCCCAGCATTTT. This rearrangement joins TRBV5-5 to TRBJ1-5; 9 bases are shared with TRBD1. V dropped 0 bases and J dropped 4; count of bases not matched to a gene: 2. CDR1 and CDR2 (germline): SGHKS, YYEKEE (reference sequence). This CDR3 has 15 residues.

This chain uses TRBV6-2 or TRBV6-3 with TRBJ1-4; 7 bases are a match to TRBD1. This CDR3 has 14 residues. The J segment lost 5 bases and the V segment lost 1 base, leaving 1 base of the junction unmatched. Germline CDR1 MNHEY, CDR2 SVGEGT. Here the CDR3 reads CASSYFRGNEKLFF. Written as DNA, the CDR3 is TGTGCCAGCAGTTACTTCAGGGGGAATGAAAAACTGTTTTTT.

V gene TRBV24-1 combines with J gene TRBJ2-1; the match to TRBD2 covers 8 bases. V gave up 4 bases and J gave up 10 bases; unmatched junction bases: 8. The CDR3 covers 14 residues. CDR1 is KGHDR and CDR2 is SFDVKD in the germline V gene. The chain's CDR3 is CATSDFSGGREQFF. Written as DNA, the CDR3 is TGTGCCACCAGTGACTTCTCGGGAGGGCGGGAGCAGTTCTTC.

The J gene is TRBJ1-3, the V gene TRBV18; D is unresolved. Between the trimmed V and J ends, which lost 6 bases and 4 bases, there was a span of 19 bases. Germline V lookup: CDR1 KGHSH, CDR2 LQKENI. The CDR3 has 16 amino acids. CDR3 protein: CASSPGSGLTGNTIYF. CDR3 sequence (DNA): TGTGCCAGCTCCCCCGGTTCCGGACTCACAGGAAACACCATATATTTT.

This clone was picked up a small number of times. The chain has TRBV5-1 and TRBJ1-1; D is undetermined. The V end lost 0 bases, the J end lost 8 bases, and 8 bases lay between the germline ends. CDR3 length: 12 amino acids. In germline, CDR1 is SGHRS, CDR2 YFSETQ. The CDR3 is CASSLDGVEAFF. DNA of the CDR3: TGCGCCAGCAGCTTGGACGGCGTAGAAGCTTTCTTT. Full variable domain (outside the CDR3, taken from reference TRBV5-1 and TRBJ1-1): KAGVTQTPRYLIKTRGQQVTLSCSPISGHRSVSWYQQTPGQGLQFLFEYFSETQRNKGNFPGRFSGRQFSNSRSEMNVSTLELGDSALYLCASSLDGVEAFFGQGTRLTVV.

V is TRBV7-2 and J is TRBJ1-2; D not certain. From germline, CDR1 is SGHTA and CDR2 FQGNSA. This CDR3 spans 14 amino acids. Trimming took off 1 base at V and 2 bases at J, with 8 bases between the two ends. The CDR3 sequence is CASSLEGLNYGYTF. The CDR3 coding sequence is TGTGCCAGCAGCTTAGAAGGGCTGAACTATGGCTACACCTTC.

The chain joins TRBV12-3 or TRBV12-4 to TRBJ1-2; perhaps TRBD1 as D (5 bases). CDR3 length equals 10 residues. Trimming took 4 bases from V and 14 from J, leaving 11 bases between them. CDR3 region: CASSSGTVTF. In DNA, the CDR3 is TGTGCCAGCAGTTCTGGGACCGTAACCTTC.

The chain carries TRBV7-2 and TRBJ2-1, with 7 positions matching TRBD2. The germline gives CDR1 SGHTA, CDR2 FQGNSA. The CDR3 is 14 amino acids. V lost 0 bases and J lost 10; bases outside the gene matches: 6. This CDR3 is CASSLAPGRGEQFF. DNA for the CDR3: TGTGCCAGCAGCTTAGCGCCGGGGCGGGGGGAGCAGTTCTTC. Full variable domain (remainder filled in from reference TRBV7-2 and TRBJ2-1): GAGVSQSPSNKVTEKGKDVELRCDPISGHTALYWYRQSLGQGLEFLIYFQGNSAPDKSGLPSDRFSAERTGGSVSTLTIQRTQQEDSAVYLCASSLAPGRGEQFFGPGTRLTVL.

Points on this clone: Distinct nucleotide sequences in the sample also encode this CDR3. This chain uses TRBV5-1 with TRBJ2-1; no firm D call. This CDR3 has 13 amino acids. Germline V gives CDR1 SGHRS, CDR2 YFSETQ. V shed 0 bases and J shed 4 bases, with 5 bases lying between them. In nucleotides, the CDR3 is TGCGCCAGCAGCTTGGGCGCTTACAATGAGCAGTTCTTC. Encoded protein: CASSLGAYNEQFF.

The CDR3 region is CASSSDGNSNQPQHF. The CDR3 DNA is TGCGCCAGCAGCTCGGACGGGAATAGCAATCAGCCCCAGCATTTT. The chain carries TRBV5-1 and TRBJ1-5; D gene uncertain. Germline V lookup: CDR1 SGHRS, CDR2 YFSETQ. Trimming took 3 bases from V and 0 from J, leaving 10 bases between them. The CDR3 is 15 residues long.

The CDR3 reads CASSVSSTGPGEKLFF. For the CDR3, the DNA is TGTGCCAGCAGTGTCTCCTCGACGGGCCCGGGTGAAAAACTGTTTTTT. The gene calls are TRBV6-1 and TRBJ1-4, with unresolved D. V lost 4 bases, J lost 7 bases, and 19 bases lay in between. CDR1 is MNHNS, CDR2 SASEGT, per germline. CDR3 length: 16 amino acids.

This chain joins TRBV18 and TRBJ1-2; D is unresolved. Trimming took 2 bases from V and 9 from J, leaving 19 bases between them. CDR1 and CDR2 from the germline V gene are KGHSH and LQKENI. This CDR3 spans 15 amino acids. CDR3 region: CASSPNGPRGGSYTF. Written as DNA, the CDR3 is TGTGCCAGCTCACCAAACGGACCCCGGGGAGGGAGCTACACCTTC.

The chain couples TRBV7-3 to TRBJ2-2; D gene uncertain. CDR1 and CDR2 from the germline V gene are SGHTA and FQGTGA. Trimming stripped 5 bases from V and 8 bases from J, with 15 bases between. The CDR3 contains 14 residues. CDR3 amino acids: CASSAQMVGGELFF. The CDR3 DNA reads TGTGCCAGCAGCGCACAGATGGTTGGTGGGGAGCTGTTTTTT.

This rearrangement joins TRBV21-1 to TRBJ1-1. TRBV21-1 represents a pseudogene. This CDR3 spans 16 amino acids. The CDR3 DNA is TGTGCCAGCAGCAAAGCCCGAGAGAAGGAGAACACTGAAGCTTTCTTT. Protein: CASSKAREKENTEAFF.

The rearrangement joins TRBV28 to TRBJ1-3; weak D call: TRBD1 (5 bases). V lost 5 bases to trimming and J lost 0 bases, with 17 bases between them. This CDR3 is built from 17 residues. In germline, CDR1 is MDHEN, CDR2 SYDVKM. CDR3 amino acids: CASSPYRQKASGNTIYF. DNA of the CDR3: TGTGCCAGCAGTCCCTACAGACAGAAAGCCTCTGGAAACACCATATATTTT.

The chain uses TRBV19 and TRBJ1-2; D possibly corresponds to TRBD1 (5 bases). Trimming took off 7 bases at V and 6 bases at J, with 18 bases between the two ends. Germline V gives CDR1 LNHDA, CDR2 SQIVND (reference sequence). This CDR3 comprises 14 residues. The CDR3 sequence: CASTRQGITDGYTF. The DNA for the CDR3 is TGTGCCAGTACTCGCCAGGGTATTACAGATGGCTACACCTTC.

J is TRBJ1-6 and V is TRBV6-5, with 8 bases identical to TRBD1. Trimming at V came to 5 bases and at J to 6 bases, leaving 3 bases not matched to a gene. The CDR3 is made up of 14 amino acids. In germline, CDR1 is MNHEY, CDR2 SVGAGI. In DNA form, the CDR3 reads TGTGCCAGCAGTACCGGACAGGGTAATTCACCCCTCCACTTT. This encodes CASSTGQGNSPLHF.

The chain is built from TRBV30 and TRBJ1-1; possibly TRBD1 for D (5 bases). Germline V gene sequence: CDR1 GTSNPN, CDR2 SVGIG (reference sequence). The V end was cut by 2 bases, the J end by 7 bases, with 17 bases between. The CDR3 runs to 14 residues. The CDR3 bases are TGTGCCTGGAGTCCCTTCGGTATGGGGCGTGAAGCTTTCTTT. The encoded protein is CAWSPFGMGREAFF.

V usage is TRBV5-8 and J usage is TRBJ2-5; 8 bases line up with TRBD1. The CDR3 runs 15 residues. Unmatched junction bases numbered 12, after V lost 4 bases and J lost 7 bases. In germline, CDR1 is SGHTS, CDR2 YDEGEE. The CDR3 spells CASSQQTGVVGTQYF. The DNA for the CDR3 is TGTGCCAGCAGCCAACAGACAGGGGTTGTGGGGACCCAGTACTTC. The full variable domain, completed using reference TRBV5-8 and TRBJ2-5, is EAGVTQSPTHLIKTRGQQATLRCSPISGHTSVYWYQQALGLGLQFLLWYDEGEERNRGNFPPRFSGRQFPNYSSELNVNALELEDSALYLCASSQQTGVVGTQYFGPGTRLLVL.

V usage is TRBV7-8 and J usage is TRBJ2-7, with 9 bases lining up with TRBD2. Trimming removed 1 base from V and 4 bases from J; junction bases left unmatched: 20. Germline CDR1 SGHVS, CDR2 FQNEAQ. The CDR3 sequence is 20 residues long. CDR3 residues: CASSLVGPAGGPFKQYEQYF. The CDR3, as DNA: TGTGCCAGCAGCTTAGTGGGTCCAGCGGGAGGCCCCTTCAAGCAGTACGAGCAGTACTTC.